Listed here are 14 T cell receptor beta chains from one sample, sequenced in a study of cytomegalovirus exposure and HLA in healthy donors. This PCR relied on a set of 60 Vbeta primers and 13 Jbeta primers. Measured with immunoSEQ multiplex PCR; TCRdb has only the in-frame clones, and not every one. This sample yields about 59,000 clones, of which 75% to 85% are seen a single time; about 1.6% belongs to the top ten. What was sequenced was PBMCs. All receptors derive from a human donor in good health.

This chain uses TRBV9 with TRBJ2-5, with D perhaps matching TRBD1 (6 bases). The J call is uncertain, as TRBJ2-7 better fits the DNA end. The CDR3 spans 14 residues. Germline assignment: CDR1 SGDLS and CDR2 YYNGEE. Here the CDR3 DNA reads TGTGCCAGCAGCGCCAGGGGCTCAGACTACGAGCAGTACTTC. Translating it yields CASSARGSDYEQYF.

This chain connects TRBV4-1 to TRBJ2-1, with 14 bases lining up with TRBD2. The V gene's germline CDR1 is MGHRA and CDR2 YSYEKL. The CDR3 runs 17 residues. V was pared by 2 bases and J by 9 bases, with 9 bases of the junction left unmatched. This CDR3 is CASSQTTGLAGGSEQFF. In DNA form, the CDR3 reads TGCGCCAGCAGCCAAACTACAGGACTAGCGGGAGGTAGTGAGCAGTTCTTC.

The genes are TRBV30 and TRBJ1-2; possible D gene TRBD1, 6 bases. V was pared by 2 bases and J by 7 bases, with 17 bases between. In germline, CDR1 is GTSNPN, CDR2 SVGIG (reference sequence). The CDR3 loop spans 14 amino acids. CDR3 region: CAWSTRQASCGYTF. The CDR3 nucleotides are TGTGCCTGGAGTACCAGACAGGCCTCCTGTGGCTACACCTTC. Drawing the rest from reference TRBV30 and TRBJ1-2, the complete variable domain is SQTIHQWPATLVQPVGSPLSLECTVEGTSNPNLYWYRQAAGRGLQLLFYSVGIGQISSEVPQNLSASRPQDRQFILSSKKLLLSDSGFYLCAWSTRQASCGYTFGSGTRLTVV.

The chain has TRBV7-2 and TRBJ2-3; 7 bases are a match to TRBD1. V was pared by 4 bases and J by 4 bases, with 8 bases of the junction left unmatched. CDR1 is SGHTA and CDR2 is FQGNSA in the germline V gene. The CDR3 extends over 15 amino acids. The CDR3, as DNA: TGTGCCAGCAGCTCCCCGGGACAGATCCCAGATACGCAGTATTTT. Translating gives CASSSPGQIPDTQYF.

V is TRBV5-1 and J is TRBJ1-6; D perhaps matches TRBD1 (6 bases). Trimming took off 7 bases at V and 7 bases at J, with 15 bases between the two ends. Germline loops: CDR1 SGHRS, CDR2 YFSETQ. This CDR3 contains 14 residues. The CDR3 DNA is TGCGCCAGCGGTATTGCAGGGGAAAATTCACCCCTCCACTTT. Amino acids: CASGIAGENSPLHF.

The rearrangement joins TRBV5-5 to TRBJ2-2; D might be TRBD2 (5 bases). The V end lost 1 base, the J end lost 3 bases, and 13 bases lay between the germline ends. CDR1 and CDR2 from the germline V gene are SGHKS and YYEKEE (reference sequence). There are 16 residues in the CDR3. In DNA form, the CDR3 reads TGTGCCAGCAGCTTGTATCGGGGAAGGGACACCGGGGAGCTGTTTTTT. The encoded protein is CASSLYRGRDTGELFF.

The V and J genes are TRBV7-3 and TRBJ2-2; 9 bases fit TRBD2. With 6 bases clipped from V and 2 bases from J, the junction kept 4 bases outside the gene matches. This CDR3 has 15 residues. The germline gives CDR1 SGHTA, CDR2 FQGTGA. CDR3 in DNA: TGTGCCAGCAGTTTGACTAGCGGTAACACCGGGGAGCTGTTTTTT. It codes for CASSLTSGNTGELFF.

DNA for the CDR3: TGCGCCAGCAGCCAAGACCCGGGGGTCGAAATTGAAGCTTTCTTT. This translates into CASSQDPGVEIEAFF. The chain joins TRBV4-3 to TRBJ1-1; D is perhaps TRBD1 (5 bases). This CDR3 is built from 15 residues. Germline CDR1 LGHNA, CDR2 YSLEER. V lost 0 bases, J lost 7 bases, and 15 bases lay in between.

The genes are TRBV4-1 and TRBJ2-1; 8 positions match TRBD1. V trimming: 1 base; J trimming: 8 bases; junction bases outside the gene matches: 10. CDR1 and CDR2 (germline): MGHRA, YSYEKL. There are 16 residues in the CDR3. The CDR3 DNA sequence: TGCGCCAGCAGCCAAGTTCGGGGACAGGCTCTCGATGAGCAGTTCTTC. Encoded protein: CASSQVRGQALDEQFF.

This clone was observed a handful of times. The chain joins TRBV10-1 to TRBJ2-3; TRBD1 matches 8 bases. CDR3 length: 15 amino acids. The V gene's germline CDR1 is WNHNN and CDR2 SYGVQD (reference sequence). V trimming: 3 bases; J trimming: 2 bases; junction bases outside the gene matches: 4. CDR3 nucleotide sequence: TGCGCCAGCAGTGAAAGGACAGGGATCACAGATACGCAGTATTTT. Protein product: CASSERTGITDTQYF.

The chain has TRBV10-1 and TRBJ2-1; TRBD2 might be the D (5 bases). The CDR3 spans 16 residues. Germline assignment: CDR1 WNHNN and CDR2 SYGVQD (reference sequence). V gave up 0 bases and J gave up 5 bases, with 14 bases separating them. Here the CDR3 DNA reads TGCGCCAGCAGTGAGTCGAAAGCGGAGACTAACAATGAGCAGTTCTTC. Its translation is CASSESKAETNNEQFF.

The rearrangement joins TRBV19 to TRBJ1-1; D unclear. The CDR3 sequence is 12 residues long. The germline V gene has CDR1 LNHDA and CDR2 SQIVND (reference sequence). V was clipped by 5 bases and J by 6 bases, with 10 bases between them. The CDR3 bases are TGTGCCAGTAGTCCCCAGTTCGCTGAAGCTTTCTTT. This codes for CASSPQFAEAFF.

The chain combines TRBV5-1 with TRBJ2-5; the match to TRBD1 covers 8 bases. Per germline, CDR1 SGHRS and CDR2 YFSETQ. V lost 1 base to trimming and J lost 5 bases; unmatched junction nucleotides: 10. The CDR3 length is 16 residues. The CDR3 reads CASSLIDRGLKETQYF. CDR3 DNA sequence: TGCGCCAGCAGCTTGATTGACAGGGGCCTTAAGGAGACCCAGTACTTC.

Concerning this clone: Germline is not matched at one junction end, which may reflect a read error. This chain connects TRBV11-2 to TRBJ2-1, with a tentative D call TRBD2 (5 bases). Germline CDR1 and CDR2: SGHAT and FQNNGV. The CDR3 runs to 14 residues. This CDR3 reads CASTPFGRAREQLF. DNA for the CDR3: TGTGCCAGCACACCTTTTGGACGCGCGAGGGAGCAGCTCTTC.